One sample yielded the 16 T cell receptor beta chains listed below, sequenced in a study of T cell changes during pregnancy in multiple sclerosis. The table came from immunoSEQ multiplex PCR; TCRdb's copy has only in-frame clones and leaves some out. This table has approximately 47,000 clones, about 94% appearing once. Sequences were derived from CD4+ T cells from peripheral blood mononuclear cells, sampled in the first trimester of pregnancy. These TCRs come from a female donor with multiple sclerosis, enrolled in a pregnancy study.

The chain uses TRBV5-4 and TRBJ1-1; 8 nucleotides line up with TRBD1. The CDR3 extends over 13 amino acids. V gave up 5 bases and J gave up 9 bases; unmatched junction bases: 9. CDR1 SGHNT and CDR2 YYREEE come from the germline V gene (reference sequence). CDR3 residues: CASSYHDRGKAFF. DNA for the CDR3: TGTGCCAGCAGTTACCACGACAGGGGAAAAGCTTTCTTT.

This chain joins TRBV2 and TRBJ1-1; D not resolved. This CDR3 spans 13 amino acids. Trimming stripped 0 bases from V and 8 bases from J, with 10 bases between. From germline, CDR1 is SNHLY and CDR2 FYNNEI. CDR3 loop: CASSEALGGEAFF. The CDR3 nucleotides read TGTGCCAGCAGTGAAGCGCTTGGAGGGGAAGCTTTCTTT.

The genes are TRBV7-3 and TRBJ1-6; D not resolved. Trimming removed 2 bases from V and 5 bases from J, with 10 bases in between. This CDR3 comprises 15 residues. Germline-derived CDR1 and CDR2 are SGHTA and FQGTGA. This chain's CDR3 is CASSLQADDNSPLHF. The CDR3 DNA sequence: TGTGCCAGCAGCTTACAGGCAGATGATAATTCACCCCTCCACTTT. Full variable domain (remainder filled in from reference TRBV7-3 and TRBJ1-6): GAGVSQTPSNKVTEKGKYVELRCDPISGHTALYWYRQSLGQGPEFLIYFQGTGAADDSGLPNDRFFAVRPEGSVSTLKIQRTERGDSAVYLCASSLQADDNSPLHFGNGTRLTVT.

The chain is built from TRBV19 and TRBJ1-2; D is unclear. Between the trimmed V and J ends, which lost 7 bases and 2 bases, there was a span of 11 bases. Looked up from germline, CDR1 is LNHDA and CDR2 is SQIVND (reference sequence). CDR3 length equals 13 residues. CDR3 in amino acids: CASNPDKNYGYTF. The DNA of the CDR3 is TGTGCCAGTAACCCCGACAAGAACTATGGCTACACCTTC.

The chain uses TRBV5-8 and TRBJ1-5; D ambiguous. Per germline, CDR1 SGHTS and CDR2 YDEGEE. The CDR3 runs to 15 residues. The V gene lost 0 bases and the J gene lost 3 bases, with 10 bases spanning the gap. The CDR3 sequence: CASSLVGVHNQPQHF. CDR3 nucleotides: TGTGCCAGCAGCTTGGTCGGGGTACACAATCAGCCCCAGCATTTT.

The chain links TRBV7-9 to TRBJ2-7; 11 bases line up with TRBD2. Germline V gene data show CDR1 as SEHNR and CDR2 as FQNEAQ (reference sequence). V dropped 4 bases and J dropped 3; count of bases not matched to a gene: 2. This CDR3 contains 14 residues. The CDR3 bases are TGTGCCAGCAGCTCGGGACTAGCGGTCTACGAGCAGTACTTC. Translating gives CASSSGLAVYEQYF.

The chain links TRBV5-1 to TRBJ2-7, with D possibly TRBD1 on 5 matching bases. V was cut by 4 bases and J by 0 bases, with 14 bases left in between. Germline CDR1 and CDR2: SGHRS and YFSETQ. The CDR3 has 15 residues. CDR3 amino acids: CASSPDTASSYEQYF. The CDR3 DNA is TGCGCCAGCAGCCCGGACACCGCAAGCTCCTACGAGCAGTACTTC.

This clone was seen a single time. The CDR3 DNA follows: TGTGCCAGCAGCCAGACAGGGGTTGACTATGGCTACACCTTC. It translates to CASSQTGVDYGYTF. The rearrangement joins TRBV6-1 to TRBJ1-2, with 8 bases identical to TRBD1. From germline, CDR1 is MNHNS and CDR2 SASEGT. This CDR3 is built from 14 residues. V lost 6 bases to trimming and J lost 3 bases; unmatched junction nucleotides: 6.

This chain connects TRBV6-5 to TRBJ2-7, with a tentative D call TRBD2 (5 bases). Germline CDR1 and CDR2: MNHEY and SVGAGI. Trimming shortened V by 5 bases and J by 0 bases, and 8 bases separated the two germline ends. CDR3 size: 13 residues. CDR3 protein: CASSQRDSYEQYF. The CDR3 coding sequence is TGTGCCAGCAGTCAACGGGACTCCTACGAGCAGTACTTC.

This clone has only one observation. The gene calls are TRBV27 and TRBJ2-6; D not certain. V dropped 5 bases and J dropped 5 bases, with 13 bases sitting between them. Germline V lookup: CDR1 MNHEY, CDR2 SMNVEV (reference sequence). The CDR3 contains 15 residues. CDR3 protein: CASSTAEKWANVLTF. In nucleotides, the CDR3 is TGTGCCAGCAGTACCGCTGAGAAATGGGCCAACGTCCTGACTTTC.

This sequence joins TRBV7-8 and TRBJ2-5, with a possible D match to TRBD1 (5 bases). This CDR3 comprises 15 residues. Germline V CDR1 and CDR2: SGHVS, FQNEAQ. With 5 bases removed from V and 5 bases from J, the gap between germline ends came to 18 bases. CDR3 loop: CASSTRRGRQETQYF. The CDR3, as DNA: TGTGCCAGCAGCACACGAAGGGGTAGGCAGGAGACCCAGTACTTC. Using reference TRBV7-8 and TRBJ2-5 for the parts outside the CDR3, the full variable domain is GAGVSQSPRYKVAKRGQDVALRCDPISGHVSLFWYQQALGQGPEFLTYFQNEAQLDKSGLPSDRFFAERPEGSVSTLKIQRTQQEDSAVYLCASSTRRGRQETQYFGPGTRLLVL.

The chain has TRBV2 and TRBJ1-2; 8 bases fit TRBD1. The ends lost 6 bases at V and 1 base at J; junction bases unmatched: 7. The CDR3 runs to 15 residues. The germline V gene has CDR1 SNHLY and CDR2 FYNNEI. The CDR3 here is CASSAGQGFNYGYTF. The CDR3 coding sequence is TGTGCCAGCAGCGCCGGACAGGGCTTTAACTATGGCTACACCTTC. Full variable domain (remainder filled in from reference TRBV2 and TRBJ1-2): EPEVTQTPSHQVTQMGQEVILRCVPISNHLYFYWYRQILGQKVEFLVSFYNNEISEKSEIFDDQFSVERPDGSNFTLKIRSTKLEDSAMYFCASSAGQGFNYGYTFGSGTRLTVV.

This chain joins TRBV29-1 and TRBJ1-2; a possible D gene is TRBD1 (6 bases). The CDR3 has 12 residues. Germline V gene sequence: CDR1 SQVTM, CDR2 ANQGSEA. With 6 bases removed from V and 8 bases from J, the gap between germline ends came to 16 bases. This CDR3 is CSVSDRFGGYTF. DNA of the CDR3: TGCAGCGTCTCGGACAGATTCGGCGGCTACACCTTC. Together with reference TRBV29-1 and TRBJ1-2, the CDR3 gives the full variable domain: SAVISQKPSRDICQRGTSLTIQCQVDSQVTMMFWYRQQPGQSLTLIATANQGSEATYESGFVIDKFPISRPNLTFSTLTVSNMSPEDSSIYLCSVSDRFGGYTFGSGTRLTVV.

This sequence joins TRBV5-1 and TRBJ1-1; the D is unclear. Germline assignment: CDR1 SGHRS and CDR2 YFSETQ. V lost 1 base and J 4 bases, leaving 11 bases between the germline ends. The CDR3 has 14 amino acids. CDR3 residues: CASSLNEGVTEAFF. CDR3 DNA: TGCGCCAGCAGCTTGAACGAGGGTGTCACTGAAGCTTTCTTT.

The chain is built from TRBV7-2 and TRBJ1-1; D is possibly TRBD1 (6 bases). Germline-derived CDR1 and CDR2 are SGHTA and FQGNSA. The CDR3 runs 14 residues. Trimming pared 5 bases from V and 3 bases from J, leaving 13 bases between. The CDR3 bases are TGTGCCAGCAGCCGCCTGAAGGGGGACACTGAAGCTTTCTTT. Translating gives CASSRLKGDTEAFF.

This chain uses TRBV20-1 with TRBJ2-1; D uncertain. Trimming shortened V by 4 bases and J by 6 bases, and 7 bases separated the two germline ends. Germline V gene sequence: CDR1 DFQATT, CDR2 SNEGSKA (reference sequence). There are 11 residues in the CDR3. This CDR3 is CSAIIGNEQFF. DNA for the CDR3: TGCAGTGCTATCATCGGCAATGAGCAGTTCTTC.